This entry concerns a single T cell receptor (beta chain). This entry is derived from a study of T-cell memory formation after mild COVID-19. From the 5' RACE reads, TCRdb called clonotypes with MiXCR, one entry per CDR3 protein. The sample carries fewer than 350,000 distinct CDR3 sequences, approximately 15% recorded once. Germline V CDR1 and CDR2: KGHDR, SFDVKD. The CDR3 length is 15 residues. Trimming shortened V by 5 bases and J by 6 bases, and 15 bases separated the two germline ends. The sample comprised PBMCs or a T cell subset sorted from them (not recorded which). The chain joins TRBV24-1 to TRBJ2-2, with D possibly matching TRBD2 (6 bases). The sequence derives from a man younger than 35 who had mild COVID-19 (a few samples of this study predate the infection). Cell type and time point are not known. CDR3 residues: CATSGGTMESGELFF. As DNA, the CDR3 is TGTGCCACCAGTGGCGGGACCATGGAATCCGGGGAGCTGTTTTTT.